The present TCR beta chain was sequenced within a study of blood T cell repertoires in COVID-19. Study overall: Acute and convalescent COVID-19 samples came from the United States, Italy and Spain.

As processed by the authors: Counts of nucleated cells, estimated from reference gene primer amplification, were obtained. The table came from immunoSEQ multiplex PCR; TCRdb's copy has only in-frame clones and leaves some out. V and J calls and clone size are as listed in that table; D and trimming were resolved from the DNA. The table lists 160,000 or so clones, 79% of them singletons. Looked up from germline, CDR1 is GTSNPN and CDR2 is SVGIG (reference sequence). CDR3 length equals 15 residues. J lost 3 bases, V lost 6 bases, and 6 bases had no gene match. Sequencing was done on a sample of peripheral blood. The sequence was obtained from a woman aged 55-69 years with COVID-19, enrolled during active disease. The chain has TRBV30 and TRBJ2-1, with 12 bases matching TRBD2. CDR3 bases: TGTGCCTGCGGACCGACTAGCGGGAGCTACAATGAGCAGTTCTTC. Translation: CACGPTSGSYNEQFF. Filled out from reference TRBV30 and TRBJ2-1, the complete variable domain reads SQTIHQWPATLVQPVGSPLSLECTVEGTSNPNLYWYRQAAGRGLQLLFYSVGIGQISSEVPQNLSASRPQDRQFILSSKKLLLSDSGFYLCACGPTSGSYNEQFFGPGTRLTVL.